One and the same sample provided the 16 T cell receptor beta chains below, sequenced in a study of T-cell reconstitution after alpha-beta-depleted transplantation in children. Unique molecular identifiers featured in how the TCRbeta library was prepared. TCRdb independently ran MiXCR on the PCR reads; one entry per CDR3 protein. The sample holds 450,000 to 600,000 distinct CDR3 sequences, about 17% seen once. The sample consisted of PBMCs from the stem cell graft donor, taken from the stem cell graft. These receptors were obtained from a human donor who donated a stem cell graft to a child with acute lymphoblastic leukemia.

This clonotype was counted once. The chain recombines TRBV5-1 with TRBJ2-5, with 7 bases lining up with TRBD1. In germline, CDR1 is SGHRS, CDR2 YFSETQ. The CDR3 contains 15 residues. V lost 4 bases and J lost 1; bases outside the gene matches: 7. Written as DNA, the CDR3 is TGCGCCAGCAGCGTGGACAGGATAATCCAAGAGACCCAGTACTTC. Amino acid sequence: CASSVDRIIQETQYF.

The CDR3 sequence is CASSEKGGQGYNEQFF. CDR3 DNA sequence: TGTGCCAGCAGTGAAAAAGGAGGACAGGGCTACAATGAGCAGTTCTTC. The rearrangement links TRBV25-1 to TRBJ2-1; 8 nucleotides align to TRBD1. The V and J ends lost 2 bases and 3 bases, in that order; junction bases with no gene match: 6. CDR1 and CDR2 (germline): MGHDK, SYGVNS. This CDR3 contains 16 residues.

The chain combines TRBV25-1 with TRBJ2-7; TRBD1 matches at 10 bases. V trimming: 3 bases; J trimming: 5 bases; junction bases outside the gene matches: 7. Germline lookup yields CDR1 MGHDK and CDR2 SYGVNS. This CDR3 has 15 residues. The DNA for the CDR3 is TGTGCCAGCAGTGACAGGACAGGGGGGGTCAACGAGCAGTACTTC. This sequence encodes CASSDRTGGVNEQYF.

The chain joins TRBV19 to TRBJ2-1; D is perhaps TRBD1 (6 bases). CDR1 LNHDA and CDR2 SQIVND come from the germline V gene (reference sequence). The CDR3 covers 14 residues. Between the trimmed V and J ends, which lost 7 bases and 4 bases, there was a span of 14 bases. The chain's CDR3 is CASNTGTPYNEQFF. For the CDR3, the DNA is TGTGCCAGTAACACCGGGACACCGTACAATGAGCAGTTCTTC.

There are many counts of this clonotype. CDR3 sequence: CASSLDGPYNEQFF. The CDR3 DNA sequence: TGTGCCAGCAGTTTAGACGGACCTTACAATGAGCAGTTCTTC. This chain links TRBV27 with TRBJ2-1; D unclear. Trimming left V 2 bases short and J 4 bases short, with 9 bases between. Germline V gives CDR1 MNHEY, CDR2 SMNVEV (reference sequence). The CDR3 contains 14 residues.

This clonotype was seen more than once but under ten times. The chain is built from TRBV6-5 and TRBJ2-2, with TRBD2 matching over 10 bases. Trimming cost V 1 base and J 6 bases; bases outside gene matches: 11. The CDR3 has 18 amino acids. CDR1 is MNHEY and CDR2 is SVGAGI in the germline V gene. CDR3: CASSYFNPSGSAPGELFF. CDR3 nucleotides: TGTGCCAGCAGTTACTTCAACCCTAGCGGGAGTGCACCCGGGGAGCTGTTTTTT.

The rearrangement uses TRBV27 and TRBJ2-7, with a tentative D call TRBD2 (5 bases). Germline V gene sequence: CDR1 MNHEY, CDR2 SMNVEV (reference sequence). The CDR3 is 15 residues long. The V gene lost 2 bases and the J gene lost 3 bases, with 14 bases spanning the gap. The CDR3 nucleotides are TGTGCCAGCAGTTTACGCCCGGGGAGCTACTACGAGCAGTACTTC. Translating gives CASSLRPGSYYEQYF.

This clonotype has more than one count but fewer than ten. This chain's CDR3 is CASSQGNSYYEQYF. CDR3 DNA sequence: TGCGCCAGCAGCCAAGGAAATAGCTACTACGAGCAGTACTTC. The chain uses TRBV4-1 and TRBJ2-7; no definite D call. The CDR3 is made up of 14 amino acids. V was shortened by 1 base and J by 3 bases, with 10 bases between the two germline ends. CDR1 is MGHRA and CDR2 is YSYEKL in the germline V gene.

The rearrangement links TRBV7-9 to TRBJ2-1; 9 positions match TRBD1. Trimming cost V 5 bases and J 3 bases; bases outside gene matches: 11. Germline CDR1 and CDR2: SEHNR and FQNEAQ (reference sequence). The CDR3 sequence is 17 residues long. The CDR3 loop is CASSDRLQGANYNEQFF. In nucleotides, the CDR3 is TGTGCCAGCAGCGATCGATTACAGGGGGCAAACTACAATGAGCAGTTCTTC.

A few counts support this clonotype. The rearrangement joins TRBV5-1 to TRBJ2-7; TRBD1 matches at 9 bases. Germline values: CDR1 SGHRS, CDR2 YFSETQ. CDR3 length: 16 residues. V lost 2 bases, J lost 2 bases, and 8 bases stayed unmatched. The CDR3 reads CASSFLTGGEPYEQYF. For the CDR3, the DNA is TGCGCCAGCAGCTTCCTGACAGGGGGTGAACCCTACGAGCAGTACTTC.

This clonotype came up a few times. The chain uses TRBV2 and TRBJ2-7; D possibly corresponds to TRBD1 (6 bases). The germline V gene has CDR1 SNHLY and CDR2 FYNNEI. Trimming pared 6 bases from V and 5 bases from J, leaving 23 bases between. This CDR3 region has 16 residues. In DNA form, the CDR3 reads TGTGCCAGCAGAGAATTAACCGGACAGACGATCGACGAGCAGTACTTC. Translating gives CASRELTGQTIDEQYF.

The gene calls are TRBV4-1 and TRBJ2-7, with D tentatively TRBD1 or TRBD2 (5 bases each). Trimming removed 7 bases from V and 1 base from J, with 14 bases in between. The CDR3 contains 14 residues. Germline-derived CDR1 and CDR2 are MGHRA and YSYEKL. CDR3 sequence: CASMPIGGSYEQYF. The CDR3 DNA follows: TGCGCCAGCATGCCAATTGGGGGATCCTACGAGCAGTACTTC.

This clonotype was detected only a few times. The rearrangement uses TRBV12-3 or TRBV12-4 and TRBJ1-5; D gene uncertain. The ends were cut back, 5 bases at V and 6 bases at J, with 14 bases in the middle. CDR3 length: 14 residues. In DNA form, the CDR3 reads TGTGCCAGCAGTCCGACCTCCTCGTTTCAGCCCCAGCATTTT. Its protein is CASSPTSSFQPQHF.

This clonotype has a handful of counts. V is TRBV20-1 and J is TRBJ1-6, with 9 bases that match TRBD1. Germline V lookup: CDR1 DFQATT, CDR2 SNEGSKA (reference sequence). V lost 0 bases, J lost 7 bases, and 4 bases stayed unmatched. The CDR3 runs to 15 residues. CDR3 sequence: CSAREWGQGNSPLHF. The CDR3 DNA sequence: TGCAGTGCTAGAGAGTGGGGACAGGGAAATTCACCCCTCCACTTT.

The chain is built from TRBV3-1 and TRBJ1-1; no reliable D call. This CDR3 comprises 17 residues. Trimming shortened V by 4 bases and J by 1 base, and 19 bases separated the two germline ends. CDR1 and CDR2 from the germline V gene are LGHDT and YNNKEL (reference sequence). As DNA, the CDR3 is TGTGCCAGCAGCCGAAGAGGAGGCGAAATGGCGAACACTGAAGCTTTCTTT. Protein product: CASSRRGGEMANTEAFF.

This chain joins TRBV27 and TRBJ1-1; D unclear. Per germline, CDR1 MNHEY and CDR2 SMNVEV (reference sequence). V lost 2 bases to trimming and J lost 3 bases, with 10 bases between them. The CDR3 totals 14 residues. In DNA, the CDR3 is TGTGCCAGCAGTTTAACCGGGCAGTACACTGAAGCTTTCTTT. It translates to CASSLTGQYTEAFF.